These T cell receptor beta chains were read from a single sample in a study of response to subunit inactivated influenza vaccine. Via MiXCR, TCRdb re-called the RT-PCR reads, giving one row per CDR3 protein. The sample records approximately 500,000 distinct CDR3 sequences, roughly 13% being singletons. Sequences were derived from PBMCs from blood, sampled around seven weeks after vaccination. The receptors here all came from a man aged 45-60 years who received an inactivated influenza vaccine. The CDR3 runs from the conserved cysteine through the conserved F or W. The order of the fields is clone size, V gene, D gene, J gene, CDR3 protein, CDR3 DNA. The D gene is left open where the match is weak. Clone size is stated in some rows and not others, as once, few, many or a class when expanded.

clone size: few; V gene: TRBV6-5; D gene: NA; J gene: TRBJ1-6; CDR3 protein: CASSYSVSSYNSPLHF; CDR3 DNA: TGTGCCAGCAGTTACTCGGTTAGCTCCTATAATTCACCCCTCCACTTT
clone size: few; V gene: TRBV2; D gene: NA; J gene: TRBJ2-1; CDR3 protein: CASSEAGGASYNEQFF; CDR3 DNA: TGTGCCAGCAGTGAAGCTGGCGGGGCTTCCTACAATGAGCAGTTCTTC
clone size: NA; V gene: TRBV6-5; D gene: NA; J gene: TRBJ1-6; CDR3 protein: CASSLTDLNSPLHF; CDR3 DNA: TGTGCCAGCAGTTTGACAGACCTTAATTCACCCCTCCACTTT
clone size: NA; V gene: TRBV5-4; D gene: NA; J gene: TRBJ2-6; CDR3 protein: CASSSEGSGANVLTF; CDR3 DNA: TGTGCCAGCAGCTCGGAGGGGTCTGGGGCCAACGTCCTGACTTTC
clone size: many; V gene: TRBV27; D gene: TRBD1; J gene: TRBJ2-7; CDR3 protein: CASSPTPTGYRYEQYF; CDR3 DNA: TGTGCCAGCAGTCCAACCCCGACAGGGTATCGGTACGAGCAGTACTTC
clone size: NA; V gene: TRBV7-9; D gene: NA; J gene: TRBJ1-1; CDR3 protein: CASSPRTSEAFF; CDR3 DNA: TGTGCCAGCAGCCCCCGGACAAGTGAAGCTTTCTTT
clone size: few; V gene: TRBV6-2/TRBV6-3; D gene: NA; J gene: TRBJ2-4; CDR3 protein: CASSSPGAKNIQYF; CDR3 DNA: TGTGCCAGCAGTTCGCCGGGCGCCAAAAACATTCAGTACTTC
clone size: NA; V gene: TRBV5-1; D gene: NA; J gene: TRBJ2-1; CDR3 protein: CASSPLDANEQFF; CDR3 DNA: TGCGCCAGCAGCCCCCTGGACGCCAATGAGCAGTTCTTC
clone size: NA; V gene: TRBV7-9; D gene: NA; J gene: TRBJ2-7; CDR3 protein: CASSLPGPLYEQYF; CDR3 DNA: TGTGCCAGCAGCTTACCGGGGCCCCTCTACGAGCAGTACTTC
clone size: NA; V gene: TRBV27; D gene: NA; J gene: TRBJ2-1; CDR3 protein: CAGGGGRTEQFF; CDR3 DNA: TGTGCCGGGGGCGGTGGAAGAACTGAGCAGTTCTTC
clone size: few; V gene: TRBV5-6; D gene: NA; J gene: TRBJ2-1; CDR3 protein: CASSPTTGSSYNEQFF; CDR3 DNA: TGTGCCAGCAGCCCGACGACAGGTAGCTCCTACAATGAGCAGTTCTTC
clone size: NA; V gene: TRBV10-3; D gene: NA; J gene: TRBJ2-7; CDR3 protein: CAISEAGAYEQYF; CDR3 DNA: TGTGCCATCAGTGAAGCAGGAGCCTACGAGCAGTACTTC
clone size: NA; V gene: TRBV7-8; D gene: NA; J gene: TRBJ2-5; CDR3 protein: CASSLARASPQETQYF; CDR3 DNA: TGTGCCAGCAGCTTAGCAAGGGCAAGCCCTCAAGAGACCCAGTACTTC
clone size: NA; V gene: TRBV10-1; D gene: NA; J gene: TRBJ2-3; CDR3 protein: CASSDFNGQLTDTQYF; CDR3 DNA: TGCGCCAGCAGTGATTTTAACGGACAGCTCACAGATACGCAGTATTTT
clone size: few; V gene: TRBV27; D gene: TRBD2; J gene: TRBJ2-2; CDR3 protein: CASRLRVGLDYTGELFF; CDR3 DNA: TGTGCCAGCAGACTACGAGTGGGACTAGATTACACCGGGGAGCTGTTTTTT
clone size: NA; V gene: TRBV10-3; D gene: NA; J gene: TRBJ2-1; CDR3 protein: CAIGPGGTNEQFF; CDR3 DNA: TGTGCCATCGGGCCTGGTGGAACAAATGAGCAGTTCTTC
clone size: few; V gene: TRBV5-1; D gene: TRBD2; J gene: TRBJ2-1; CDR3 protein: CASSYRLAGGPNEQFF; CDR3 DNA: TGCGCCAGCAGCTACCGACTAGCGGGGGGGCCGAATGAGCAGTTCTTC
clone size: many; V gene: TRBV11-3; D gene: NA; J gene: TRBJ2-1; CDR3 protein: CASSLDYKSEQFF; CDR3 DNA: TGTGCCAGCAGCTTAGATTACAAAAGTGAGCAGTTCTTC
clone size: NA; V gene: TRBV30; D gene: TRBD2; J gene: TRBJ2-7; CDR3 protein: CAWSLGLAGEQYF; CDR3 DNA: TGCGCCTGGAGTTTAGGATTAGCGGGCGAGCAGTACTTC
clone size: NA; V gene: TRBV15; D gene: NA; J gene: TRBJ2-2; CDR3 protein: CATSSIPAAGLPGELFF; CDR3 DNA: TGTGCCACCAGCAGCATACCAGCCGCGGGTTTACCCGGGGAGCTGTTTTTT
clone size: few; V gene: TRBV9; D gene: NA; J gene: TRBJ2-2; CDR3 protein: CASSVEPLGWSTGELFF; CDR3 DNA: TGTGCCAGCAGCGTAGAACCCCTAGGATGGAGCACCGGGGAGCTGTTTTTT
clone size: few; V gene: TRBV27; D gene: TRBD2; J gene: TRBJ2-5; CDR3 protein: CAGRSGRAETQYF; CDR3 DNA: TGTGCCGGCAGGAGCGGGAGGGCAGAGACCCAGTACTTC
clone size: NA; V gene: TRBV9; D gene: TRBD1; J gene: TRBJ2-3; CDR3 protein: CASSAGQGDTQYF; CDR3 DNA: TGTGCCAGCAGCGCCGGACAGGGAGATACGCAGTATTTT
clone size: few; V gene: TRBV5-1; D gene: TRBD2; J gene: TRBJ2-1; CDR3 protein: CASSPRVAGGGLSNEQFF; CDR3 DNA: TGCGCCAGCAGCCCGCGAGTAGCGGGGGGCGGGTTGAGCAATGAGCAGTTCTTC
clone size: few; V gene: TRBV6-1; D gene: NA; J gene: TRBJ1-1; CDR3 protein: CASIDTPWGTEAFF; CDR3 DNA: TGTGCCAGCATCGATACTCCCTGGGGCACTGAAGCTTTCTTT
clone size: NA; V gene: TRBV20-1; D gene: NA; J gene: TRBJ2-7; CDR3 protein: CCARDVLTGRTYEQYF; CDR3 DNA: TGCTGTGCTAGAGATGTGTTGACAGGTCGGACCTACGAGCAGTACTTC
clone size: many; V gene: TRBV20-1; D gene: NA; J gene: TRBJ1-2; CDR3 protein: CSASEGSSNYGYTF; CDR3 DNA: TGCAGTGCTAGCGAGGGCAGTTCCAACTATGGCTACACCTTC
clone size: NA; V gene: TRBV15; D gene: TRBD2; J gene: TRBJ2-1; CDR3 protein: CATGAGEGLNEQFF; CDR3 DNA: TGTGCCACCGGAGCGGGGGAAGGCCTAAATGAGCAGTTCTTC
clone size: NA; V gene: TRBV4-3; D gene: NA; J gene: TRBJ2-1; CDR3 protein: CASSQDLGYGEQFF; CDR3 DNA: TGCGCCAGCAGCCAAGATCTCGGGTACGGTGAGCAGTTCTTC
clone size: many; V gene: TRBV6-5; D gene: NA; J gene: TRBJ2-2; CDR3 protein: CASSYSAGQRSAGELFF; CDR3 DNA: TGTGCCAGCAGTTACTCAGCGGGACAGAGATCCGCCGGGGAGCTGTTTTTT
clone size: few; V gene: TRBV7-2; D gene: TRBD2; J gene: TRBJ2-1; CDR3 protein: CASRPQVGLAENEQFF; CDR3 DNA: TGTGCCAGCCGACCCCAAGTCGGGCTAGCGGAGAATGAGCAGTTCTTC
clone size: many; V gene: TRBV12-3/TRBV12-4; D gene: NA; J gene: TRBJ1-1; CDR3 protein: CASSPAWESGEAFF; CDR3 DNA: TGTGCCAGCAGCCCGGCCTGGGAGTCCGGTGAAGCTTTCTTT
clone size: few; V gene: TRBV12-3/TRBV12-4; D gene: TRBD1; J gene: TRBJ2-7; CDR3 protein: CASSEGGPYEQYF; CDR3 DNA: TGTGCCAGCAGTGAAGGGGGCCCCTACGAGCAGTACTTC
clone size: few; V gene: TRBV11-2; D gene: NA; J gene: TRBJ2-5; CDR3 protein: CASSPQGGSETQYF; CDR3 DNA: TGTGCCAGCAGCCCCCAAGGAGGGAGTGAGACCCAGTACTTC
clone size: NA; V gene: TRBV20-1; D gene: NA; J gene: TRBJ1-5; CDR3 protein: CSARLTGQPQHF; CDR3 DNA: TGCAGTGCTAGGCTGACAGGTCAGCCCCAGCATTTT
clone size: NA; V gene: TRBV5-1; D gene: TRBD1; J gene: TRBJ2-1; CDR3 protein: CASSATGTGDNEQFF; CDR3 DNA: TGCGCCAGCAGCGCTACCGGGACAGGCGACAATGAGCAGTTCTTC
clone size: many; V gene: TRBV12-3/TRBV12-4; D gene: NA; J gene: TRBJ2-1; CDR3 protein: CASSLAGGTYNEQFF; CDR3 DNA: TGTGCCAGCAGTTTAGCGGGAGGCACCTACAATGAGCAGTTCTTC
clone size: many; V gene: TRBV7-2; D gene: TRBD1; J gene: TRBJ2-1; CDR3 protein: CASSRRTGGGDEQFF; CDR3 DNA: TGTGCCAGCAGCAGAAGGACAGGGGGCGGCGATGAGCAGTTCTTC
clone size: few; V gene: TRBV25-1; D gene: TRBD2; J gene: TRBJ2-2; CDR3 protein: CASRSLSPGLAGVGTGELFF; CDR3 DNA: TGTGCCAGCAGGTCCTTATCACCGGGACTAGCGGGAGTGGGCACCGGGGAGCTGTTTTTT
clone size: few; V gene: TRBV20-1; D gene: NA; J gene: TRBJ2-7; CDR3 protein: CSARGAQTPSYEQYF; CDR3 DNA: TGCAGTGCTAGAGGTGCGCAGACCCCCTCCTACGAGCAGTACTTC
clone size: NA; V gene: TRBV12-3/TRBV12-4; D gene: NA; J gene: TRBJ2-1; CDR3 protein: CASSVRYGEQFF; CDR3 DNA: TGTGCCAGCAGTGTGCGTTATGGTGAGCAGTTCTTC
clone size: many; V gene: TRBV11-2; D gene: TRBD2; J gene: TRBJ2-1; CDR3 protein: CASSLAGTSGSYEQFF; CDR3 DNA: TGTGCCAGCAGCTTGGCCGGGACTAGCGGGAGCTATGAGCAGTTCTTC
clone size: NA; V gene: TRBV20-1; D gene: NA; J gene: TRBJ2-5; CDR3 protein: CSAEGSGETQYF; CDR3 DNA: TGCAGTGCTGAAGGGAGTGGGGAGACCCAGTACTTC
clone size: few; V gene: TRBV18; D gene: TRBD1; J gene: TRBJ2-3; CDR3 protein: CASSPGVGQGQYF; CDR3 DNA: TGTGCCAGCTCACCAGGAGTTGGACAGGGACAGTATTTT
clone size: few; V gene: TRBV7-2; D gene: NA; J gene: TRBJ1-1; CDR3 protein: CASSLAGGSSTEAFF; CDR3 DNA: TGTGCCAGCAGCTTAGCTGGGGGCAGTTCCACTGAAGCTTTCTTT